The 4 T cell receptor beta chains below come from one sample, sequenced in a study of Graves' ophthalmopathy and Graves' hyperthyroidism (dated by TCRdb to the late 2010s). TCRdb names Illumina HiSeq 2000 as the instrument used. TCR beta CDR3 regions were amplified from RNA transcripts for repertoire sequencing. The first round was an RT-PCR using HTBI primers with the Qiagen OneStep RT-PCR kit, and this first round was followed by a second-round multiplex PCR, then size selection and purification. The public reads were reanalyzed by TCRdb: fastp trimming at Q25, MiXCR alignment, in-frame beta chains only. Entries that share a CDR3 protein sequence are merged under the most common genes and DNA. Here the sample has hundreds of thousands of distinct CDR3 sequences; around 21% occur a single time. The ten largest clones represent roughly 3% of the sample. What was sequenced was peripheral blood. The receptors were sampled from a woman aged 18-29 years with stable Graves' hyperthyroidism. Donor details come from another sample of the same person, matched by shared clones.

This clonotype came up many times. One end of the junction is discordant with germline, which a read error may explain. The chain is built from TRBV11-2 and TRBJ1-6; tentatively, D is TRBD1 (6 bases). This CDR3 contains 15 residues. CDR1 is SGHAT and CDR2 is FQNNGV in the germline V gene. CDR3 DNA sequence: TGCGCCAGCAGCTTACAGGGTGGGGGGCATTCACCCCTCCACTTT. Translation: CASSLQGGGHSPLHF.

The V call is TRBV29-1, the J call TRBJ2-4, with TRBD1 matching over 8 bases. Germline V gene data show CDR1 as SQVTM and CDR2 as ANQGSEA. CDR3 length: 14 residues. V dropped 7 bases and J dropped 7; count of bases not matched to a gene: 12. This CDR3 is CSARPGQGMNIQYF. The CDR3 DNA reads TGCAGCGCCCGCCCCGGACAGGGAATGAACATTCAGTACTTC.

The chain uses TRBV12-3 or TRBV12-4 and TRBJ1-5, with D perhaps matching TRBD1 (5 bases). The CDR3 length is 15 residues. V dropped 1 base and J dropped 2 bases, with 9 bases sitting between them. Here the CDR3 reads CASSLGGVGNQPQHF. The DNA for the CDR3 is TGTGCCAGCAGTTTAGGGGGGGTAGGCAATCAGCCCCAGCATTTT.

To note about this clonotype: The junction departs from germline at one end; a sequencing error may be responsible. The rearrangement links TRBV6-5 to TRBJ2-7, with D tentatively TRBD2 (6 bases). The CDR3 is 14 residues long. Germline CDR1 MNHEY, CDR2 SVGAGI. CDR3 protein: CASSSGVSAYDQYF. CDR3 DNA: TGTGCCAGCAGTTCGGGGGTCTCGGCCTACGATCAGTACTTC.